This note documents a single T cell receptor beta chain sequence. The V gene's germline CDR1 is SGHRS and CDR2 YFSETQ. This CDR3 comprises 16 residues. Trimming cost V 0 bases and J 2 bases, with 12 bases left between them. Libraries were prepared by immunoSEQ multiplex PCR; TCRdb keeps only in-frame clonotypes and omits some of them. The sample contains roughly 250,000 clones, around nine tenths of which appear only once. These data come from a study of blood T cell repertoires in COVID-19. The sequencing input was PBMCs or T cells enriched from blood (not recorded which). The sequence was collected from a woman aged 50 to 60 who had recovered from COVID-19. This chain uses TRBV5-1 with TRBJ1-3; D call uncertain. For the CDR3, the DNA is TGCGCCAGCAGCTTGGCCCTAGGCGCACCTGGAAACACCATATATTTT. Residues: CASSLALGAPGNTIYF.